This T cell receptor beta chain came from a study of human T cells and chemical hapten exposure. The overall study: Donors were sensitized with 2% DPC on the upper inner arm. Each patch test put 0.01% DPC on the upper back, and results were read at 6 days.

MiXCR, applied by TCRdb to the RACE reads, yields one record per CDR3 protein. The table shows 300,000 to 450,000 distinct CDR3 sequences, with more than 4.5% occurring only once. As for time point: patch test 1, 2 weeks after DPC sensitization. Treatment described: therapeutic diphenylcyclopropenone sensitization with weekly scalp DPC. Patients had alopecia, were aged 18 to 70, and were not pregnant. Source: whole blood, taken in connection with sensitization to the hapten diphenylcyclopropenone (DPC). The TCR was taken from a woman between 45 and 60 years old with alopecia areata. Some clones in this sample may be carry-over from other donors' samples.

The CDR3 region is CATSRAGSGLSNEQFF. The CDR3 region has the DNA TGTGCCACCAGCAGAGCCGGTAGCGGCCTCTCCAATGAGCAGTTCTTC. The V and J genes are TRBV15 and TRBJ2-1, with D maybe TRBD2 (6 bases). V was cut by 1 base and J by 6 bases, with 16 bases left in between. The CDR3 covers 16 residues. CDR1 LNHNV and CDR2 YYDKDF come from the germline V gene (reference sequence). The full variable domain, in which reference TRBV15 and TRBJ2-1 provide the parts outside the CDR3, is DAMVIQNPRYQVTQFGKPVTLSCSQTLNHNVMYWYQQKSSQAPKLLFHYYDKDFNNEADTPDNFQSRRPNTSFCFLDIRSPGLGDTAMYLCATSRAGSGLSNEQFFGPGTRLTVL.